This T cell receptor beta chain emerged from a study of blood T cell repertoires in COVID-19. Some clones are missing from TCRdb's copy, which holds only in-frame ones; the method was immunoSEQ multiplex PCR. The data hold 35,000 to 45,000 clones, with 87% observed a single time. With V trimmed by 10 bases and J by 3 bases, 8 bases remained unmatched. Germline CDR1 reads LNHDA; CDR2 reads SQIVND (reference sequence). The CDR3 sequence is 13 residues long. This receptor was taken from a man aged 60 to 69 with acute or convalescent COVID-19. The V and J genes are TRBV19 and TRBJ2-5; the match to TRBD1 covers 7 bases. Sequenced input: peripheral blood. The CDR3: CATEGDREETQYF. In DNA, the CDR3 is TGTGCCACCGAGGGAGACAGGGAAGAGACCCAGTACTTC.